This record concerns one TCR beta chain sequence. This CDR3 is 16 amino acids long. The germline V and J ends were trimmed by 5 bases and 7 bases, with 21 bases remaining between them. CDR1 PRHDT and CDR2 FYEKMQ come from the germline V gene (reference sequence). The data were taken from a study of OX40 agonist ivuxolimab in advanced cancers. TCRdb's copy holds only in-frame clones and misses some; the assay was immunoSEQ multiplex PCR. The sample includes roughly 41,000 clones, about 88% of them seen just once. The receptor was derived from an adult with an advanced solid tumor such as melanoma, head and neck, liver or kidney cancer. The sample here was CD4+ or CD8+ T cells sorted from blood, taken in a trial of the OX40 agonist ivuxolimab. V is TRBV13 and J is TRBJ2-1; D gene ambiguous. CDR3 sequence (DNA): TGTGCCAGCAGCCCCCGAGGTTCCTACCTAGATAATGAGCAGTTCTTC. Translating it yields CASSPRGSYLDNEQFF. Using reference TRBV13 and TRBJ2-1 for the parts outside the CDR3, the full variable domain is AAGVIQSPRHLIKEKRETATLKCYPIPRHDTVYWYQQGPGQDPQFLISFYEKMQSDKGSIPDRFSAQQFSDYHSELNMSSLELGDSALYFCASSPRGSYLDNEQFFGPGTRLTVL.